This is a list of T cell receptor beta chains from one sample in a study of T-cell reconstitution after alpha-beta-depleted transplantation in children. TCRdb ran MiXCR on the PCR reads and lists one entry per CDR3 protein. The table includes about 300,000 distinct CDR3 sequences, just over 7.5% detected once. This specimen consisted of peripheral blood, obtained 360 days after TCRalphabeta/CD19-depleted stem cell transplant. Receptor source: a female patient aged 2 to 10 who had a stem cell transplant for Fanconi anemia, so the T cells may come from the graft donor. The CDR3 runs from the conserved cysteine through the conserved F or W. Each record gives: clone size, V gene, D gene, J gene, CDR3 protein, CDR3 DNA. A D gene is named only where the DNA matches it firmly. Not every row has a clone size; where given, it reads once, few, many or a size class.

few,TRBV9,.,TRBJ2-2,CASSVTSRGGNTGELFF,TGTGCCAGCAGCGTAACATCTCGAGGGGGGAACACCGGGGAGCTGTTTTTT
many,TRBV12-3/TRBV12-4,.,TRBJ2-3,CASSFPEGNTDTQYF,TGTGCCAGCAGTTTCCCCGAGGGCAACACAGATACGCAGTATTTT
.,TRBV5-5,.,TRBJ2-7,CASSLFSGIGQYF,TGTGCCAGCAGCTTGTTCTCGGGGATCGGGCAGTACTTC
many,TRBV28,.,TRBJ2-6,CASSLHPSGANVLTF,TGTGCCAGCAGTCTACACCCCTCTGGGGCCAACGTCCTGACTTTC
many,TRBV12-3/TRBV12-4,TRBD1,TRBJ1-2,CASRGQDYGYTF,TGTGCCAGCAGGGGACAGGACTATGGCTACACCTTC
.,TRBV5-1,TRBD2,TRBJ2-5,CASSLVTGGPKETQYF,TGCGCCAGCAGCCTAGTAACGGGGGGGCCCAAAGAGACCCAGTACTTC
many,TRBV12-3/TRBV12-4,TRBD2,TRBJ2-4,CASSSGGGVEYF,TGTGCCAGCAGTTCGGGAGGGGGGGTGGAGTACTTC
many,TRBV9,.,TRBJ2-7,CASSVEGNPTYEQYF,TGTGCCAGCAGCGTAGAAGGGAACCCTACTTACGAGCAGTACTTC
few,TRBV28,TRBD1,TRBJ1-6,CASKGGQNNSPLHF,TGTGCCAGCAAGGGGGGACAGAATAATTCACCCCTCCACTTT
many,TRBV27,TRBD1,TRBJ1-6,CASSFGTGGSPLHF,TGTGCCAGCAGTTTTGGGACAGGGGGCTCACCCCTCCACTTT
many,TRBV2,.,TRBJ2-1,CASSYLKRQFF,TGTGCCAGCAGTTACCTTAAAAGACAGTTCTTC
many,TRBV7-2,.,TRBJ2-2,CASSEDGPNTGELFF,TGTGCCAGCAGCGAGGACGGGCCGAACACCGGGGAGCTGTTTTTT
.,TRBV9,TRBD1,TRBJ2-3,CASSTGQAIDTQYF,TGTGCCAGCAGCACGGGACAGGCGATAGATACGCAGTATTTT
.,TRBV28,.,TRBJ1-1,CASSPDSLNTEAFF,TGTGCCAGCAGTCCGGACAGTCTGAACACTGAAGCTTTCTTT
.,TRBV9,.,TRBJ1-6,CASSAATGGYNSPLHF,TGTGCCAGCAGCGCGGCTACGGGGGGCTATAATTCACCCCTCCACTTT
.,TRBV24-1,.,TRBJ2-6,CATSAFGANVLTF,TGTGCCACCAGTGCATTTGGGGCCAACGTCCTGACTTTC
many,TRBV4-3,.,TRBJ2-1,CASSQTRLQTYNEQFF,TGCGCCAGCAGCCAAACTCGACTCCAAACCTACAATGAGCAGTTCTTC
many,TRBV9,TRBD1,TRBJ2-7,CASSVTSDRSYEQYF,TGTGCCAGCAGCGTAACCTCGGACAGGTCCTACGAGCAGTACTTC
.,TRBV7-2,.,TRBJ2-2,CASSLESFSGELFF,TGTGCCAGCAGCTTAGAGTCCTTTTCCGGGGAGCTGTTTTTT
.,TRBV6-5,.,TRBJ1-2,CASSYLGSYGYTF,TGTGCCAGCAGTTACCTGGGGAGCTATGGCTACACCTTC
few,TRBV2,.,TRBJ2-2,CASSAFRRWSHTGELFF,TGTGCCAGCAGCGCCTTCAGGAGGTGGAGTCACACCGGGGAGCTGTTTTTT
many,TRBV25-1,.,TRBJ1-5,CATYNQPQHF,TGTGCCACCTATAATCAGCCCCAGCATTTT
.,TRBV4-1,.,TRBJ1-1,CASSRRGSEAFF,TGCGCCAGCAGCCGGCGGGGGTCTGAAGCTTTCTTT
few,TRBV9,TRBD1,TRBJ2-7,CASSPRQGSREQYF,TGTGCCAGCAGCCCCCGACAGGGGTCGAGGGAGCAGTACTTC
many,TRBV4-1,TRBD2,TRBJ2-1,CASSQINGLANPYNEQFF,TGCGCCAGCAGCCAGATCAACGGACTAGCGAACCCCTACAATGAGCAGTTCTTC
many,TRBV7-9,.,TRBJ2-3,CASSLMATSTDTQYF,TGTGCCAGCAGCTTAATGGCCACTAGCACAGATACGCAGTATTTT
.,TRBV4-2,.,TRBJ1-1,CASSQDFRGPAEAFF,TGTGCCAGCAGCCAAGATTTCAGGGGACCGGCTGAAGCTTTCTTT
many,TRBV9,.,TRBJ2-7,CASSVAGLAGAYEQYF,TGTGCCAGCAGCGTAGCTGGGCTAGCTGGAGCCTACGAGCAGTACTTC
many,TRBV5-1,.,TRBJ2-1,CASSLEATHNEQFF,TGCGCCAGCAGCTTGGAGGCAACTCACAATGAGCAGTTCTTC
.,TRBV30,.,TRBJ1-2,CAWSVLGGYGYTF,TGTGCCTGGAGTGTATTAGGTGGCTATGGCTACACCTTC
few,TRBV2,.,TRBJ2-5,CASSSRTDPYQETQYF,TGTGCCAGCAGTTCGAGGACAGACCCGTACCAAGAGACCCAGTACTTC
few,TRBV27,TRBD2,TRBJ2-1,CASRREGGEQFF,TGTGCCAGCAGGCGGGAGGGGGGTGAGCAGTTCTTC
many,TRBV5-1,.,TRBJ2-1,CASRAGDSNEQFF,TGCGCCAGCAGGGCAGGGGATAGCAATGAGCAGTTCTTC
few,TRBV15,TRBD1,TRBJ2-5,CATSRDRQGGQGTQYF,TGTGCCACCAGCAGAGATCGGCAGGGCGGACAGGGGACCCAGTACTTC
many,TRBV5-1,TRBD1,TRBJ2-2,CASRGQTGELFF,TGCGCCAGCAGGGGACAGACCGGGGAGCTGTTTTTT
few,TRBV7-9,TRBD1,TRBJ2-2,CASSLGARDRVITGELFF,TGTGCCAGCAGCTTAGGAGCCCGGGACAGGGTCATCACCGGGGAGCTGTTTTTT
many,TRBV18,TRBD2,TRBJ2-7,CASSPRTSDTYEQYF,TGTGCCAGCTCACCACGGACTAGCGATACCTACGAGCAGTACTTC
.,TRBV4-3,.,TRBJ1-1,CASSQAWVGVDTEAFF,TGCGCCAGCAGCCAAGCTTGGGTCGGGGTCGACACTGAAGCTTTCTTT
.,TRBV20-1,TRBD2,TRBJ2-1,CSARAGGAYNEQFF,TGCAGTGCTAGAGCGGGGGGGGCGTACAATGAGCAGTTCTTC
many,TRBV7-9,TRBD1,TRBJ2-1,CASSLATGGSSEQFF,TGTGCCAGCAGCCTAGCGACAGGGGGATCGAGTGAGCAGTTCTTC
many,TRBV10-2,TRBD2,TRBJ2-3,CASRFSGSSGTDTQYF,TGCGCCTCTCGTTTTAGCGGGAGCTCAGGCACAGATACGCAGTATTTT
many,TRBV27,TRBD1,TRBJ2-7,CASSLLYRGPYEQYF,TGTGCCAGCAGCCTACTTTACAGGGGACCTTACGAGCAGTACTTC
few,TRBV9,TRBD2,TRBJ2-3,CASSVNGLAGGLSTDTQYF,TGTGCCAGCAGCGTTAACGGACTAGCGGGGGGGCTCAGCACAGATACGCAGTATTTT
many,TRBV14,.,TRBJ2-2,CASSQDWSGAGELFF,TGTGCCAGCAGCCAAGATTGGTCCGGTGCCGGGGAGCTGTTTTTT
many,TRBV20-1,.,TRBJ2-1,CSAIVGGSYNEQFF,TGCAGTGCTATTGTGGGCGGATCCTACAATGAGCAGTTCTTC
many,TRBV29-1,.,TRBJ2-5,CSVEDRDIEETQYF,TGCAGCGTTGAAGACAGGGATATTGAGGAGACCCAGTACTTC
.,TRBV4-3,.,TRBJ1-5,CASILAGSPQHF,TGCGCCAGCATATTGGCCGGGTCGCCCCAGCATTTT